These 11 T cell receptor beta chains came from one sample sequenced in a study of cytomegalovirus exposure and HLA in healthy donors. The PCR was carried out with 60 Vbeta primers and 13 Jbeta primers. Sequencing was performed with immunoSEQ multiplex PCR; in TCRdb, only in-frame clones are kept and a portion is missing. The sample contains more than 150,000 clones, approximately 85% of which appear only once. Sequencing was performed on PBMCs. These receptors came from a girl aged 5 to 17 in good health and CMV-seropositive.

The genes are TRBV30 and TRBJ1-5; 7 bases are a match to TRBD1. With V trimmed by 5 bases and J by 6 bases, 7 bases remained unmatched. This CDR3 region has 13 residues. Germline V gives CDR1 GTSNPN, CDR2 SVGIG (reference sequence). DNA for the CDR3: TGTGCCTGGGCCCGACAGGGACCTCAGCCCCAGCATTTT. This gives the protein CAWARQGPQPQHF.

This rearrangement joins TRBV7-2 to TRBJ2-3; no reliable D call. The CDR3 is made up of 18 amino acids. V was pared by 5 bases and J by 1 base, with 22 bases between. Germline V lookup: CDR1 SGHTA, CDR2 FQGNSA. Here the CDR3 DNA reads TGTGCCAGCAGCCCTACTGGTCGGCCCCGCGGTGGCACAGATACGCAGTATTTT. It specifies CASSPTGRPRGGTDTQYF.

The chain carries TRBV9 and TRBJ1-1, with 7 bases that match TRBD1. There are 15 residues in the CDR3. CDR1 is SGDLS and CDR2 is YYNGEE in the germline V gene. The V segment lost 3 bases and the J segment 1 base; nucleotides outside the gene matches: 6. CDR3: CASSEQGGENTEAFF. In nucleotides, the CDR3 is TGTGCCAGCAGCGAGCAAGGGGGCGAGAACACTGAAGCTTTCTTT.

J is TRBJ1-3 and V is TRBV5-1, with D perhaps TRBD1 (6 bases). Per germline, CDR1 SGHRS and CDR2 YFSETQ. CDR3 length: 14 amino acids. Trimming pared 4 bases from V and 3 bases from J, leaving 11 bases between. In nucleotides, the CDR3 is TGCGCCAGCAGCAAACAGGGCCTTGGAAACACCATATATTTT. It codes for CASSKQGLGNTIYF.

The V gene is TRBV27, the J gene TRBJ2-4, with D possibly matching TRBD1 (6 bases). The CDR3 consists of 14 residues. The germline V gene has CDR1 MNHEY and CDR2 SMNVEV (reference sequence). Trimming removed 1 base from V and 9 bases from J, with 13 bases in between. As DNA, the CDR3 is TGTGCCAGCAGTTTATATCCTAGAGGGGGCATTCAGTACTTC. As protein: CASSLYPRGGIQYF.

The J gene is TRBJ2-7, the V gene TRBV11-2; a weak D match, TRBD2 (6 bases). CDR3 size: 15 residues. V was cut by 2 bases and J by 0 bases, with 11 bases left in between. Germline V CDR1 and CDR2: SGHAT, FQNNGV. This chain's CDR3 is CASSLSGDHSYEQYF. CDR3 DNA: TGTGCCAGCAGCTTATCGGGGGACCACTCCTACGAGCAGTACTTC.

In its sample, this clone was seen a few times. The rearrangement joins TRBV7-9 to TRBJ2-5; 8 bases agree with TRBD2. The CDR3 contains 13 residues. V was clipped by 7 bases and J by 6 bases; unmatched bases: 7. Germline V gene lookup returns CDR1 SEHNR and CDR2 FQNEAQ (reference sequence). CDR3 nucleotide sequence: TGTGCCAGCAACCCGGGACTAGGGCAGACCCAGTACTTC. This gives the protein CASNPGLGQTQYF. The variable domain in full, completed from reference TRBV7-9 and TRBJ2-5, reads DTGVSQNPRHKITKRGQNVTFRCDPISEHNRLYWYRQTLGQGPEFLTYFQNEAQLEKSRLLSDRFSAERPKGSFSTLEIQRTEQGDSAMYLCASNPGLGQTQYFGPGTRLLVL.

This clone was seen a single time. V is TRBV19 and J is TRBJ1-1, with D unresolved. The CDR3 runs to 13 residues. Germline CDR1 is LNHDA and CDR2 is SQIVND (reference sequence). The V end was cut by 3 bases, the J end by 1 base, with 6 bases between. Here the CDR3 reads CASSIAANTEAFF. CDR3 nucleotide sequence: TGTGCCAGTAGTATCGCGGCGAACACTGAAGCTTTCTTT.

The table lists this clone with a few counts. The J gene is TRBJ2-3, the V gene TRBV29-1; D perhaps matches TRBD2 (5 bases). The CDR3 consists of 13 residues. V lost 6 bases to trimming and J lost 0 bases, with 10 bases between them. Germline CDR1 SQVTM, CDR2 ANQGSEA. The CDR3 loop reads CSVKADSTDTQYF. DNA for the CDR3: TGCAGCGTAAAAGCGGATAGCACAGATACGCAGTATTTT.

The chain links TRBV5-6 to TRBJ2-3; a weak D match, TRBD2 (7 bases). V lost 2 bases and J lost 4, with 14 bases in between. The CDR3 has 15 residues. Looked up from germline, CDR1 is SGHDT and CDR2 is YYEEEE. The CDR3 protein is CASSFGQGRADTQYF. For the CDR3, the DNA is TGTGCCAGCAGCTTTGGGCAGGGGAGGGCAGATACGCAGTATTTT. The variable domain in full, completed from reference TRBV5-6 and TRBJ2-3, reads DAGVTQSPTHLIKTRGQQVTLRCSPKSGHDTVSWYQQALGQGPQFIFQYYEEEERQRGNFPDRFSGHQFPNYSSELNVNALLLGDSALYLCASSFGQGRADTQYFGPGTRLTVL.

This clone showed up just once. This chain joins TRBV7-8 and TRBJ1-5, with 7 nucleotides matching TRBD1. Germline V gives CDR1 SGHVS, CDR2 FQNEAQ. V lost 6 bases and J lost 7; bases outside the gene matches: 6. This CDR3 comprises 13 residues. The CDR3 DNA reads TGTGCCAGCAGTATGACAGGGTACCAGCCCCAGCATTTT. Encoded protein: CASSMTGYQPQHF.